These T cell receptor beta chains were read from a single sample in a study of CD8 T cells in Susac syndrome. From the immunoSEQ multiplex PCR reads, TCRdb called clonotypes with MiXCR, one entry per CDR3 protein. The sample holds about 300,000 distinct CDR3 sequences, 89% seen once. Material: CD8+ T cells from PBMCs. The receptors come from a human donor with multiple sclerosis. Each CDR3 is given with its conserved first and last residue. The D gene is left open where the match is weak. Size is stated for part of the rows, as once, few or many counts, or as a class when the clone is expanded.

TRBJ2-7	TRBV7-9	-	-	TGTGCCAGCAGCGGACGTACCTTCTACGAGCAGTACTTC	CASSGRTFYEQYF
TRBJ2-3	TRBV20-1	TRBD1	-	TGCAGTGCGGCCGGGACAGGGGGAGATACGCAGTATTTT	CSAAGTGGDTQYF
TRBJ2-3	TRBV7-6	TRBD1	-	TGTGCCAGCAGCACAAGATACAGGGGGTTAGATACGCAGTATTTT	CASSTRYRGLDTQYF
TRBJ2-1	TRBV2	-	-	TGTGCCAGCAGTGAAGATGAGCAGTTCTTC	CASSEDEQFF
TRBJ2-4	TRBV27	-	-	TGTGCCAGCAGCCCTATGGGGGACCAAAACATTCAGTACTTC	CASSPMGDQNIQYF
TRBJ2-7	TRBV4-1	-	once	TGCGCCAGCAGCCTCCAAGGTCCAGGGACAACGTACGAGCAGTACTTC	CASSLQGPGTTYEQYF
TRBJ1-5	TRBV9	-	-	TGTGCCAGCAGCGTAGGGGCTCTTAATCAGCCCCAGCATTTT	CASSVGALNQPQHF
TRBJ1-1	TRBV4-3	-	-	TGCGCCAGCAGCCAAGAGACGTTATGGAACACTGAAGCTTTCTTT	CASSQETLWNTEAFF
TRBJ2-1	TRBV7-9	-	-	TGTGCCAGCAGCTTAGCGATGGGGGAATCCTACAATGAGCAGTTCTTC	CASSLAMGESYNEQFF
TRBJ2-7	TRBV24-1	TRBD2	-	TGTGCCACCAGTGACCCGGGACTAGCGGGAGTCTACGAGCAGTACTTC	CATSDPGLAGVYEQYF
TRBJ2-1	TRBV6-1	TRBD2	few	TGTGCCAGCAGTGAATCAACTAGCGGGAGGGCCGGACAGTTCTTC	CASSESTSGRAGQFF
TRBJ2-1	TRBV29-1	-	-	TGCAGCGCCGTTATAGTGACTGGTGGGAAGGATGAGCAGTTCTTC	CSAVIVTGGKDEQFF
TRBJ1-5	TRBV12-3/TRBV12-4	TRBD1	-	TGTGCCAGCAGTTCAGGACAGGACCACATTAATCAGCCCCAGCATTTT	CASSSGQDHINQPQHF
TRBJ1-2	TRBV9	-	once	TGTGCCAGCAGCGACCCGGCGGGCTATGGCTACACCTTC	CASSDPAGYGYTF
TRBJ2-3	TRBV19	-	once	TGTGCCAGTAGCCAACCATCCGCGGTGGATACGCAGTATTTT	CASSQPSAVDTQYF
TRBJ2-1	TRBV27	-	-	TGTGCCACCACCCGGGCCGGGAGTCCGTCCTACAATGAGCAGTTCTTC	CATTRAGSPSYNEQFF
TRBJ1-1	TRBV20-1	TRBD1	once	TGCAGTGCTACACAGGGGGTGGGAACTGAAGCTTTCTTT	CSATQGVGTEAFF
TRBJ1-5	TRBV19	-	-	TGTGCCAGTAGTATATTGGGCCAGGGCGGCAATCAGCCCCAGCATTTT	CASSILGQGGNQPQHF
TRBJ2-7	TRBV14	-	-	TGTGCCAGCAGCCAAGGTCCCAACTGGGACGAGCAGTACTTC	CASSQGPNWDEQYF
TRBJ2-3	TRBV19	TRBD1	-	TGTGCCAGTAGTATTGGGACAGGGGCCACAGATACGCAGTATTTT	CASSIGTGATDTQYF
TRBJ2-5	TRBV5-4	TRBD2	-	TGTGCCAGCAGCTTGGCGGCCGGGGGGAGGGAGACCCAGTACTTC	CASSLAAGGRETQYF
TRBJ2-7	TRBV28	-	once	TGTGCCAGCATCCCCGCAGAGGGAGGAGGACCCTACGAGCAGTACTTC	CASIPAEGGGPYEQYF
TRBJ1-5	TRBV12-3/TRBV12-4	TRBD1	-	TGTGCCAGCAGTCGTACCCCTAAAGGAGGAGGCCAGGGGGCGCGTCGCAATCAGCCCCAGCATTTT	CASSRTPKGGGQGARRNQPQHF
TRBJ2-7	TRBV5-4	-	-	TGTGCCAGCAGCGACGGCCGGGCCCTTTACGAGCAGTACTTC	CASSDGRALYEQYF
TRBJ2-1	TRBV7-6	TRBD2	many	TGTGCCAGCAGCTTAGGACTAGCGGGAGGCAATGAGCAGTTCTTC	CASSLGLAGGNEQFF
TRBJ1-2	TRBV20-1	-	-	TGCAGTGCTAGAACCGACTATGGCTACACCTTC	CSARTDYGYTF
TRBJ2-5	TRBV25-1	TRBD2	-	TGTGCCAGCAGTCCTAGCGGGAGCTGGGAGACCCAGTACTTC	CASSPSGSWETQYF
TRBJ2-7	TRBV4-1	-	-	TGCGCCAGCAGCCAGGTCGCAGGGCGCTACGAGCAGTACTTC	CASSQVAGRYEQYF
TRBJ2-7	TRBV4-3	TRBD1	-	TGCGCCAGCAGCCCCAGCGTCAGGGGGTTGTACTACGAGCAGTACTTC	CASSPSVRGLYYEQYF
TRBJ2-3	TRBV20-1	-	-	TGCAGTGCGAAATCAGGGGTTCGGCCAGATACGCAGTATTTT	CSAKSGVRPDTQYF
TRBJ2-4	TRBV28	-	-	TGTGCCAGCAGTTTTATATTGAGGGACATTCAGTACTTC	CASSFILRDIQYF
TRBJ2-7	TRBV27	TRBD1	-	TGTGCCAGCAGTCCTTGGACAGGGGATTACGAGCAGTACTTC	CASSPWTGDYEQYF
TRBJ2-5	TRBV4-2	-	-	TGTGCCAGCAGCCTCCGGGACAACGGGGAGACCCAGTACTTC	CASSLRDNGETQYF
TRBJ2-7	TRBV27	-	-	TGTGCCAGCAGTTTTAGGGGGACTGTCTACGAGCAGTACTTC	CASSFRGTVYEQYF
TRBJ2-2	TRBV7-3	-	-	TGTGCCAGCAGCTTAACGCGAACTAGCTGGGCCGGGGAGCTGTTTTTT	CASSLTRTSWAGELFF
TRBJ1-1	TRBV29-1	-	once	TGCGGGGGGCGCGGGGGTACGGCTGAAGCTTTCTTT	CGGRGGTAEAFF
TRBJ2-7	TRBV30	-	-	TGTGCCTGGGGCACAAACGAGCAGTACTTC	CAWGTNEQYF
TRBJ1-1	TRBV18	-	once	TGTGCCAGCTCACCACCGGTACAGCCTGAAGCTTTCTTT	CASSPPVQPEAFF
TRBJ2-7	TRBV7-9	-	-	TGTGCCAGCAGCGGGGGACATTTCTACGAGCAGTACTTC	CASSGGHFYEQYF
TRBJ2-2	TRBV7-6	TRBD1	-	TGTGCCAGCAGCAAAAGTAAGACAGGGACGAACACCGGGGAGCTGTTTTTT	CASSKSKTGTNTGELFF